These 7 T cell receptor beta chains share one sample of origin, sequenced in a study of CD8+CD57+ T cells in acquired aplastic anemia. Genomic DNA templated the TCR beta VDJ and CDR3 profiling. TCRdb reprocessed the reads via MiXCR and lists one record per CDR3 protein. Among over 100,000 distinct CDR3 sequences listed, less than 45% were seen once. Specimen: sorted CD4+, CD8+, or CD8+CD57+ T cells (not recorded which) from PBMCs. These receptors came from a human donor in good health, serving as a control.

J is TRBJ1-2 and V is TRBV15; perhaps TRBD1 as D (5 bases). The V gene's germline CDR1 is LNHNV and CDR2 YYDKDF (reference sequence). The CDR3 has 15 residues. Trimming left V 0 bases short and J 7 bases short, with 15 bases between. The CDR3 sequence: CATSRDMGTAPGYTF. The CDR3 DNA reads as TGTGCCACCAGCAGAGATATGGGGACGGCTCCTGGCTACACCTTC.

The V and J genes are TRBV15 and TRBJ1-3, with no clear D. CDR3 length: 14 residues. Trimming pared 3 bases from V and 7 bases from J, leaving 13 bases between. Germline values: CDR1 LNHNV, CDR2 YYDKDF (reference sequence). CDR3 in amino acids: CATSSGMAGNTIYF. The CDR3 region has the DNA TGTGCCACCAGCAGCGGGATGGCAGGCAACACCATATATTTT.

The sample holds one count of this clonotype. The chain carries TRBV6-1 and TRBJ1-5, with no clear D. CDR3 length equals 12 residues. CDR1 and CDR2 (germline): MNHNS, SASEGT. Trimming pared 8 bases from V and 4 bases from J, leaving 9 bases between. In nucleotides, the CDR3 is TGTGCCAGCCGATGGGATAATCAGCCCCAGCATTTT. It translates to CASRWDNQPQHF.

The table lists this clonotype with many counts. The chain carries TRBV11-2 and TRBJ1-2; 7 bases match TRBD1. CDR3 size: 12 residues. J gave up 7 bases and V 7 bases, and 6 bases lay outside the gene matches. Germline assignment: CDR1 SGHAT and CDR2 FQNNGV. CDR3 nucleotides: TGTGCCAGCACCGACAGGGTCTCTGGCTACACCTTC. It is translated as CASTDRVSGYTF.

V usage is TRBV7-8 and J usage is TRBJ1-1; 8 nucleotides match TRBD1. The ends lost 5 bases at V and 7 bases at J; junction bases unmatched: 12. Germline loops: CDR1 SGHVS, CDR2 FQNEAQ. This CDR3 has 15 amino acids. The DNA for the CDR3 is TGTGCCAGCAGCGACGGACAGGGAGTCGCCATTGAAGCTTTCTTT. Amino acid sequence: CASSDGQGVAIEAFF.

This chain joins TRBV19 and TRBJ1-6; possibly TRBD1 for D (6 bases). V dropped 4 bases and J dropped 3 bases, with 13 bases sitting between them. In germline, CDR1 is LNHDA, CDR2 SQIVND (reference sequence). CDR3 length equals 16 residues. CDR3 DNA sequence: TGTGCCAGTAGTAGGTGGACAGAGGGCTATAATTCACCCCTCCACTTT. It encodes CASSRWTEGYNSPLHF.

This clonotype was detected many times. Since the CDR3 does not end with the conserved phenylalanine or tryptophan, this likely comes from a read error. The chain couples TRBV19 to TRBJ2-1; no definite D call. This CDR3 is built from 14 residues. Germline V gene sequence: CDR1 LNHDA, CDR2 SQIVND (reference sequence). V gave up 2 bases and J gave up 8 bases, with 13 bases separating them. In nucleotides, the CDR3 is TGTGCCAGTAGTATACCCGGCCTAACGCATGAGCAGTTCCTC. Amino acids: CASSIPGLTHEQFL.